This T cell receptor beta chain came from a study of PD-1 blockade in classical Hodgkin lymphoma. Germline CDR1 MDHEN, CDR2 SYDVKM. V was trimmed by 5 bases and J by 0 bases, leaving 9 bases between them. CDR3 length: 14 residues. TCRdb's copy holds only in-frame clones and misses some; the assay was immunoSEQ multiplex PCR. The sample has around 96,000 clones; around four fifths are singletons. Of note for this clone: The antigen is undetermined.

Study-wide points: A significant rise in TCR diversity by C4D1 was seen for CD4+ but not CD8+ cells. Prior to therapy, complete responders displayed diversity much like that of newly diagnosed patients.

Every one of the patients relapsed after autologous stem cell transplantation (brentuximab vedotin exposure was variable). The sequence was collected from a human donor with classical Hodgkin lymphoma. V usage is TRBV28 and J usage is TRBJ2-3, with D possibly matching TRBD1 (6 bases). Sample: peripheral blood mononuclear cells (PBMCs), taken at baseline. The CDR3 region is CASSQDRSTDTQYF. The CDR3 region has the DNA TGTGCCAGCAGTCAGGACAGAAGCACAGATACGCAGTATTTT.